This TCR beta chain was documented in a study of identifying expanded T cells in peripheral blood. Trimming took off 4 bases at V and 0 bases at J, with 14 bases between the two ends. Germline CDR1 and CDR2: SGHRS and YFSETQ. The length of the CDR3 is 17 residues. Sequencing was performed with immunoSEQ multiplex PCR; in TCRdb, only in-frame clones are kept and a portion is missing. The table lists about 100,000 clones, approximately 83% of them singletons, with 5.6% in the top ten. J is TRBJ2-6 and V is TRBV5-1; the D gene is possibly TRBD2 (5 bases). The sequencing input was blood. This clonotype was obtained from a person aged 18-70 years in good health. Here the CDR3 DNA reads TGCGCCAGCAGCACCGGAGGAGCCTTCTCTGGGGCCAACGTCCTGACTTTC. As protein: CASSTGGAFSGANVLTF.